This TCR beta chain emerged from a study of blood T cell repertoires in COVID-19 (TCRdb year 2020). Background for the entire study: Samples covering the acute and convalescent phases of COVID-19 were provided by collaborators in the United States, Italy and Spain. The samples were drawn from the first 160 participants of the ongoing ImmuneRACE study and from 950 to 1,500 subjects provided by 6 global collaborators. The material from the prospective study consisted of cDNA or gDNA derived from T cells, B-cell-depleted T cells, or PBMCs. Sample metadata almost always included a de-identified subject ID, COVID-19 status, age in years and sex. Where HLA class I and class II types were available, the types were taken from metadata supplied by the sample provider, not from assay-based typing. The repertoires were released in a freely available public database meant as a resource for research on the immune response to SARS-CoV-2. Subjects who had been exposed to COVID-19, were actively infected with it, or had recovered from it provided the deeply sampled blood TCRbeta repertoires that made up the dataset.

Points the paper makes about the study in general: Clinical and demographic metadata were provided uncurated, with the amount varying by source and participant.

Note on this clone: This clone's antigen is unknown. Qualities for individual bases were not recorded, and no much larger clone is one base off.

TCRbeta CDR3 regions were amplified from genomic DNA using the immunoSEQ Assay, a bias-controlled multiplex PCR. In the authors' own workflow: Within the assay, amplification of reference gene primers was used to estimate how many nucleated cells each sample contained. To quantify the absolute abundance of each unique TCRbeta CDR3 rearrangement, sequence reads were collapsed and filtered. For each sample, productive Simpson clonality was calculated as the square root of Simpson's diversity index across productive rearrangements. This immuneACCESS table, as held by TCRdb, lists in-frame sequences with V and J called but not all clones. Of the missing ones, under half trace to an unresolved V gene in checked studies; the others have no known cause. V, J and clone size reflect that table, while D and trimming were determined from the DNA. The sample table shows some 38,000 clones, and roughly nine tenths are seen once. The leading ten clones occupy around 2% of the sample.

The CDR3, from cysteine to phenylalanine, totals 14 residues. Only CDR3 DNA is held: 42 bases, read in frame from base 1. CDR1 MNHEY and CDR2 SVGAGI were looked up in the germline V gene. V drops 7 bases and J drops 3 bases, leaving 15 bases in between. Collaborating institutions collected whole blood in K2EDTA tubes following their own protocols. For TCRbeta analysis, collaborator samples were shipped as frozen whole blood, as isolated PBMCs, or as DNA extracted from either sample type. This TCR came from a man aged 45-60 years with active COVID-19. The specimen sequenced was peripheral blood. The sequence is built from TRBV6-5 and TRBJ1-2; no D gene call is confident. The sequenced DNA: TGTGCCAGCAACGCGGGCGGCGCACACTATGGCTACACCTTC. This yields the protein CASNAGGAHYGYTF.